These 18 T cell receptor beta chains share one sample of origin, sequenced in a study of T cells in women clearing cervical HPV infection. The repertoire was sequenced with immunoSEQ multiplex PCR; TCRdb's copy has only in-frame clones and lacks some. The table lists about 35,000 clones, with 1.6% in the top ten. Material: blood buffy coat. Every receptor here comes from a woman aged 18-69 years with a cervical HPV16 infection that either progressed to CIN3+ or cleared (not recorded which).

In the case of this clone: The read halts 3 residues ahead of the CDR3 end, with the missing end drawn from the germline J gene. V gene TRBV18 combines with J gene TRBJ2-3; D uncertain. The CDR3 has 16 residues. Germline lookup yields CDR1 KGHSH and CDR2 LQKENI. V was clipped by 0 bases and J by 1 base, with 11 bases between them. The sequenced part of the CDR3 DNA is TGTGCCAGCTCACCACCTATAGGGTCGGGCACAGATACG. Its protein is CASSPPIGSGTDT. The CDR3 as a whole reads CASSPPIGSGTDTQYF.

As regards this clone: The missing CDR3 end, 3 residues past where the read stops, is filled in from the germline J gene. The V gene is TRBV20-1, the J gene TRBJ2-5; 11 bases match TRBD2. CDR3 length: 14 residues. V dropped 3 bases and J dropped 5; count of bases not matched to a gene: 5. The germline V gene encodes CDR1 DFQATT and CDR2 SNEGSKA (reference sequence). The covered CDR3 bases are TGCAGTGCTAGGCCGACTAGCGGGGATGAGACC. It yields the protein CSARPTSGDET. The full CDR3 reads CSARPTSGDETQYF.

About this clone itself: Sequencing ends 3 residues short of the CDR3 end; the germline J gene provides the rest. The chain is built from TRBV7-2 and TRBJ2-3; no clear D. The CDR3 loop spans 15 amino acids. Germline V gene data show CDR1 as SGHTA and CDR2 as FQGNSA. Trimming took 4 bases from V and 1 from J, leaving 12 bases between them. The CDR3 loop reads CASSSFPRGTDTQYF. The part of the CDR3 DNA that was read is TGTGCCAGCAGCTCATTCCCCCGGGGCACAGATACG.

Of note for this clone: Read data end 3 residues before the CDR3 end; the end is taken from the germline J gene. This sequence joins TRBV10-3 and TRBJ1-2; D may be TRBD1 (6 bases). The CDR3 contains 13 residues. V was trimmed by 7 bases and J by 2 bases, leaving 11 bases between them. Germline-derived CDR1 and CDR2 are ENHRY and SYGVKD. This chain's CDR3 is CAITPTGNYGYTF. CDR3 bases read: TGTGCCATCACCCCTACAGGGAACTATGGC.

Regarding this clone: The DNA ends 3 residues before the CDR3 does, and the rest of the CDR3 is filled in from the germline J gene. The chain couples TRBV5-4 to TRBJ2-7; no reliable D call. CDR1 and CDR2 from the germline V gene are SGHNT and YYREEE (reference sequence). V lost 5 bases and J lost 0, with 9 bases in between. The CDR3 sequence is 13 residues long. The CDR3 protein is CASRPAGSYEQYF. The covered CDR3 bases are TGTGCCAGCAGGCCAGCAGGCTCCTACGAG.

The CDR3 DNA, read in part, is TGTGCCAGCAGTAGACGACTAGCGGGGTACAATGAG. Translated: CASSRRLAGYNE. The whole CDR3 protein reads CASSRRLAGYNEQFF. The genes are TRBV2 and TRBJ2-1, with TRBD2 matching over 11 bases. The read ends 3 residues before the CDR3 terminus; that terminus is restored from the germline J gene. J was trimmed by 4 bases and V by 5 bases; bases with no gene match: 4. CDR1 and CDR2 (germline): SNHLY, FYNNEI. The CDR3 loop spans 15 amino acids.

Turning to this clone: The read stops 3 residues short of the end of the CDR3; the missing end is completed from the germline J gene. The J gene is TRBJ2-1, the V gene TRBV5-1, with unresolved D. This CDR3 spans 15 amino acids. The germline V gene encodes CDR1 SGHRS and CDR2 YFSETQ. Trimming removed 2 bases at V and 0 bases at J, with 9 bases between. The CDR3 loop is CASSLAPGSYNEQFF. The sequenced part of the CDR3 DNA is TGCGCCAGCAGCTTAGCGCCTGGCTCCTACAATGAG.

Comments on this clone: Relative to the germline gene, one junction end is altered; a read error may explain this. The read ends 3 residues before the CDR3 terminus; that terminus is restored from the germline J gene. The chain carries TRBV4-2 and TRBJ1-5; no reliable D call. CDR3 size: 15 residues. Germline V gene lookup returns CDR1 LGHNA and CDR2 YNFKEQ. The part of the CDR3 DNA that was read is TGCGCCAGCAGCCAGAGGTTACAAAGCAATCAGCCC. Translated: CASSQRLQSNQP. The entire CDR3 protein reads CASSQRLQSNQPQHF.

About this clone: The read ends 3 residues before the CDR3 terminus; that terminus is restored from the germline J gene. V usage is TRBV6-1 and J usage is TRBJ1-2, with D possibly TRBD1 on 5 matching bases. This CDR3 contains 15 residues. Trimming removed 0 bases at V and 4 bases at J, with 12 bases between. CDR1 MNHNS and CDR2 SASEGT come from the germline V gene. CDR3 loop: CASSEALGQGYGYTF. The CDR3 bases that were read are TGTGCCAGCAGTGAAGCGCTAGGGCAGGGCTATGGC.

In regard to this clone: The observed sequence ends 3 residues before the CDR3 terminus, with the missing tail filled in from the germline J gene. The chain has TRBV5-1 and TRBJ2-1; 8 nucleotides match TRBD1. Unmatched junction bases numbered 7, after V lost 3 bases and J lost 8 bases. From germline, CDR1 is SGHRS and CDR2 YFSETQ. The CDR3 length is 14 residues. CDR3 bases read: TGCGCCAGCAGCTACGGACAGGGATTCGATGAG. This encodes CASSYGQGFDE. From start to end, the CDR3 is CASSYGQGFDEQFF.

Concerning this clone itself: The read ends 3 residues early relative to the CDR3; the germline J gene fills the gap. V gene TRBV18 combines with J gene TRBJ1-2, with D possibly matching TRBD1 (5 bases). This CDR3 has 15 amino acids. Germline V gives CDR1 KGHSH, CDR2 LQKENI. The covered CDR3 bases are TGTGCCAGCTCACCCAGGGTGGTGTCACTCTACGAC. Its translation is CASSPRVVSLYD. The CDR3 in its entirety is CASSPRVVSLYDYTF.

Concerning this clone itself: The read ends 3 residues early relative to the CDR3; the germline J gene fills the gap. The chain employs TRBV5-5 and TRBJ2-7; D may be TRBD1 (6 bases). V was pared by 0 bases and J by 3 bases, with 13 bases between. Germline lookup yields CDR1 SGHKS and CDR2 YYEKEE (reference sequence). The CDR3 is made up of 15 amino acids. The chain's CDR3 is CASSLAVGQVYEQYF. CDR3 bases read: TGTGCCAGCAGCTTGGCCGTGGGACAAGTCTACGAG.

A note on this clone: The read is 3 residues too short to cover the CDR3 end, so that end is filled in from the germline J gene. This chain connects TRBV5-1 to TRBJ2-4; 7 bases map to TRBD2. CDR3 size: 17 residues. The germline V gene encodes CDR1 SGHRS and CDR2 YFSETQ. The sequenced CDR3 bases are TGCGCCAGCAGCCGTACTGAATCAGCGGGGCCCCAAGAGACT. It is translated as CASSRTESAGPQET. The CDR3 as a whole reads CASSRTESAGPQETQYF.

Notes on this clone: Read data end 3 residues before the CDR3 end; the end is taken from the germline J gene. The V and J genes are TRBV12-5 and TRBJ2-4; 10 nucleotides align to TRBD2. The CDR3 has 22 amino acids. CDR1 and CDR2 from the germline V gene are LGHNT and FRNRAP. Incomplete CDR3 DNA: TGTGCTAGTGGTTTGGCCCCGGTTGTGACTATCGGGACTAGCGAGAGGCATCCCCAT. Protein: CASGLAPVVTIGTSERHPH. The entire CDR3 is CASGLAPVVTIGTSERHPHQYF.

For this clone: The read stops 3 residues short of the end of the CDR3; the missing end is completed from the germline J gene. The chain carries TRBV7-8 and TRBJ1-1; 7 bases map to TRBD1. The CDR3 is 12 residues long. With 6 bases clipped from V and 6 bases from J, the junction kept 4 bases outside the gene matches. The V gene's germline CDR1 is SGHVS and CDR2 FQNEAQ. The CDR3 spells CASRRQGAEAFF. The CDR3 bases that were read are TGTGCCAGCAGAAGACAGGGCGCTGAA. The whole variable domain, filled in from reference TRBV7-8 and TRBJ1-1, reads GAGVSQSPRYKVAKRGQDVALRCDPISGHVSLFWYQQALGQGPEFLTYFQNEAQLDKSGLPSDRFFAERPEGSVSTLKIQRTQQEDSAVYLCASRRQGAEAFFGQGTRLTVV.

Note on this clone: The CDR3 end lies 3 residues beyond the end of the read and is filled in from the germline J gene. The rearrangement joins TRBV18 to TRBJ2-1; TRBD1 matches 8 bases. V was clipped by 4 bases and J by 5 bases; unmatched bases: 7. CDR1 KGHSH and CDR2 LQKENI come from the germline V gene. The length of the CDR3 is 15 residues. The DNA read from the CDR3 is TGTGCCAGCTCACGTAGGACAGGGCCCGACAATGAG. Translating gives CASSRRTGPDNE. The whole CDR3 protein is CASSRRTGPDNEQFF.

Concerning this clone: The germline gene is not matched at one end of the junction; a read error may be the cause. The read gets to within 3 residues of the CDR3 end, and the germline J gene fills in the rest. The V call is TRBV18, the J call TRBJ1-2; D possibly corresponds to TRBD1 (5 bases). CDR1 is KGHSH, CDR2 LQKENI, per germline. The CDR3 has 14 amino acids. The sequenced CDR3 bases are TGTGCCAGCTCACGAGGGACTAGCGCGTATGAC. It codes for CASSRGTSAYD. The CDR3 in its entirety is CASSRGTSAYDYTF.

A note on this clone: The read ends 3 residues shy of where the CDR3 ends; the end is completed using the germline J gene. This rearrangement joins TRBV6-1 to TRBJ1-2; no definite D call. This CDR3 has 15 amino acids. The germline CDR1 and CDR2 sequences are MNHNS and SASEGT. The CDR3 is CASSETSGKLYDYTF. The DNA read from the CDR3 is TGTGCCAGCAGTGAGACTAGCGGAAAACTCTACGAC.